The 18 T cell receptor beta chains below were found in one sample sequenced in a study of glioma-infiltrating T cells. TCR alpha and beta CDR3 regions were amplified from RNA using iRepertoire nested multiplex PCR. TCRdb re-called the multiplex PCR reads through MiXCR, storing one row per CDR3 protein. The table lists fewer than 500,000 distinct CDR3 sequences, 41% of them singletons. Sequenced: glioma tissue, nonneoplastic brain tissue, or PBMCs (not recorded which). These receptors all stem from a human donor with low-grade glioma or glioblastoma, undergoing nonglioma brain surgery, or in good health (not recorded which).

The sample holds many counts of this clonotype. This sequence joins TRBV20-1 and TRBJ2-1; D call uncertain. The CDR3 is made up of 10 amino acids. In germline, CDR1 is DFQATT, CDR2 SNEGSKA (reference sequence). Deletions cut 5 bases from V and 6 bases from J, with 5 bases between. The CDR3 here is CSAAFNEQFF. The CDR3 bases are TGCAGTGCTGCGTTCAATGAGCAGTTCTTC.

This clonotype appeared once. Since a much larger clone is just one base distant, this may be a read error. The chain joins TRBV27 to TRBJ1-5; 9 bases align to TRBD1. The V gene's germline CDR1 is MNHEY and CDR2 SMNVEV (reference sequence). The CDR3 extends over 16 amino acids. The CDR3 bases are TGTGCCAGCAGTTTATTAGGGACAGGGCCAAATCAGCCCCAGCGTTTT. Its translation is CASSLLGTGPNQPQRF.

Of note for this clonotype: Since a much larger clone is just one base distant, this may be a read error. CDR3 sequence (DNA): TGCAGTACTAGAGATTGGGCGGCTTTGGTCTACGAGCAGTACTTC. Amino acid sequence: CSTRDWAALVYEQYF. The chain combines TRBV20-1 with TRBJ2-7, with D perhaps matching TRBD2 (5 bases). The CDR3 contains 15 residues. Germline CDR1 is DFQATT and CDR2 is SNEGSKA (reference sequence).

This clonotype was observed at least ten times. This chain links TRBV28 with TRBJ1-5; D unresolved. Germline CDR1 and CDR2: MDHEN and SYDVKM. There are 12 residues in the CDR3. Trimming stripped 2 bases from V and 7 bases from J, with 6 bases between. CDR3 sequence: CASSLSRQPQHF. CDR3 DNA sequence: TGTGCCAGCAGTTTAAGCAGACAGCCCCAGCATTTT.

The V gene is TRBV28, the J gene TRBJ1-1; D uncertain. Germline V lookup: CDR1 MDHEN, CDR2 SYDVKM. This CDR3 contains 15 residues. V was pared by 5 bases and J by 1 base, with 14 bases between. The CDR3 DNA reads TGTGCCAGCAGTCTTACCCCGGGGTGGAACACTGAAGCTTTCTTT. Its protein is CASSLTPGWNTEAFF.

The DNA of the CDR3 is TGCAGTGCTAGTTCAGGGGGCGGATCAGATACGCAGTATTTT. Translation gives CSASSGGGSDTQYF. The V gene is TRBV20-1, the J gene TRBJ2-3; 8 bases fit TRBD1. CDR1 and CDR2 from the germline V gene are DFQATT and SNEGSKA (reference sequence). V was clipped by 3 bases and J by 4 bases; unmatched bases: 6. The CDR3 covers 14 residues.

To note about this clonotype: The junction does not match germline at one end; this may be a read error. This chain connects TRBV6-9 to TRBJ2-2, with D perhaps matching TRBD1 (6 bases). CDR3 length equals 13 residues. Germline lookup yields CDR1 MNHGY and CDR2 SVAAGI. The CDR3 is CASSLQGTGERFF. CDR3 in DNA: TGTGCCAGCAGTTTACAGGGCACCGGGGAGCGGTTTTTT.

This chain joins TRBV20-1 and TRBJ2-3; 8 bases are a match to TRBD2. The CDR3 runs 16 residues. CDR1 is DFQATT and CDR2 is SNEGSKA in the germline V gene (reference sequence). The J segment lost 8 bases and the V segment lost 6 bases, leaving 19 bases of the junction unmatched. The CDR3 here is CSAPWKSGRIQGTQYF. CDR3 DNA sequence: TGCAGTGCACCCTGGAAAAGCGGGAGAATTCAGGGTACGCAGTATTTT.

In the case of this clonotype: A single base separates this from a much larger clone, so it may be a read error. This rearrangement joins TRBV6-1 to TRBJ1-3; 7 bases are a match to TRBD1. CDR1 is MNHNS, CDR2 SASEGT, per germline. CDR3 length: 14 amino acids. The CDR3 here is CVIGPGGSGNTIYF. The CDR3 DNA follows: TGTGTCATCGGACCAGGGGGCTCTGGAAACACCATATATTTT.

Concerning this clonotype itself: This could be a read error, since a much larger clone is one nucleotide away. The chain's CDR3 is CSVPTAADTQYF. The CDR3 DNA reads as TGCAGTGTTCCCACGGCAGCGGATACGCAGTATTTT. V is TRBV20-1 and J is TRBJ2-3, with D unclear. Trimming took off 7 bases at V and 6 bases at J, with 14 bases between the two ends. CDR1 and CDR2 from the germline V gene are DFQATT and SNEGSKA (reference sequence). The CDR3 consists of 12 residues.

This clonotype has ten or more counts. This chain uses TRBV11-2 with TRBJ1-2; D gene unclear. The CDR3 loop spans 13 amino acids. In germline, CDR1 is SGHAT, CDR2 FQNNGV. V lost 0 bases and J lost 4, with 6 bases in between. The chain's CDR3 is CASSLDGLYGYTF. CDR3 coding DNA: TGTGCCAGCAGCTTAGATGGCCTCTATGGCTACACCTTC.

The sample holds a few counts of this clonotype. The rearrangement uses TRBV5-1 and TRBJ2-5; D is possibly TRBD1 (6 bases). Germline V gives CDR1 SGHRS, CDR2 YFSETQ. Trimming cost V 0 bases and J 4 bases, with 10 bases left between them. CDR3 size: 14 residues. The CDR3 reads CASSLVGAGETQYF. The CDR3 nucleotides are TGCGCCAGCAGCTTGGTGGGGGCCGGAGAGACCCAGTACTTC.

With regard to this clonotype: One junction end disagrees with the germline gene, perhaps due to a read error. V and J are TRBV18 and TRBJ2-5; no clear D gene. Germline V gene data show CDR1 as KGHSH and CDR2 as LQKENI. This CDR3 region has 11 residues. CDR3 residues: CARSTQETQYF. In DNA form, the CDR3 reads TGTGCCAGATCCACACAAGAGACCCAGTACTTT.

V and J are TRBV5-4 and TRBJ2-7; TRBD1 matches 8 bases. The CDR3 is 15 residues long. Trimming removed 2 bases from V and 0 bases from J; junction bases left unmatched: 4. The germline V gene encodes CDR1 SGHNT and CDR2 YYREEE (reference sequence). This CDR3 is CASSFRQGSSYEQYF. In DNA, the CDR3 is TGTGCCAGCAGCTTCCGACAGGGGAGCTCCTACGAGCAGTACTTC.

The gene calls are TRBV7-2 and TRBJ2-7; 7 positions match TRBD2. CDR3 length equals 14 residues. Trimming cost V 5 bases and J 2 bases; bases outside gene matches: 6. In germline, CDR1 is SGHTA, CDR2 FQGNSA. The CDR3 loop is CASSQRDGTYEQYF. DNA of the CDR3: TGTGCCAGCAGCCAGCGGGATGGCACCTACGAGCAGTACTTC.

In DNA, the CDR3 is TGTGCCAGCAGTAAACTAAAGCGGTCTCAGCCCCAGCATTTT. Protein: CASSKLKRSQPQHF. The rearrangement uses TRBV28 and TRBJ1-5, with D hard to call. Germline CDR1 MDHEN, CDR2 SYDVKM. Trimming took off 5 bases at V and 6 bases at J, with 14 bases between the two ends. This CDR3 has 14 amino acids.

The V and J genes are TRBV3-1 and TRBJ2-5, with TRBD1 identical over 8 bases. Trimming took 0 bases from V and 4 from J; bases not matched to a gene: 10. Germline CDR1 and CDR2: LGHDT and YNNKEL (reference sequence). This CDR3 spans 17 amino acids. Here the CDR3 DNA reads TGTGCCAGCAGCCAAGATGTGGTGTGGACAGGGCTAGAGACCCAGTACTTC. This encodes CASSQDVVWTGLETQYF.

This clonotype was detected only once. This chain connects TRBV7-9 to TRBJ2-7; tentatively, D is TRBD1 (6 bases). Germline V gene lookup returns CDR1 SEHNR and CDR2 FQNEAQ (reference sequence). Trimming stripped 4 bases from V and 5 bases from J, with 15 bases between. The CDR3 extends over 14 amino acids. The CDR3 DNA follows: TGTGCCAGCAGCTCCTGGACAGTGGGCCACGAGCAGTACTTC. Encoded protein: CASSSWTVGHEQYF.